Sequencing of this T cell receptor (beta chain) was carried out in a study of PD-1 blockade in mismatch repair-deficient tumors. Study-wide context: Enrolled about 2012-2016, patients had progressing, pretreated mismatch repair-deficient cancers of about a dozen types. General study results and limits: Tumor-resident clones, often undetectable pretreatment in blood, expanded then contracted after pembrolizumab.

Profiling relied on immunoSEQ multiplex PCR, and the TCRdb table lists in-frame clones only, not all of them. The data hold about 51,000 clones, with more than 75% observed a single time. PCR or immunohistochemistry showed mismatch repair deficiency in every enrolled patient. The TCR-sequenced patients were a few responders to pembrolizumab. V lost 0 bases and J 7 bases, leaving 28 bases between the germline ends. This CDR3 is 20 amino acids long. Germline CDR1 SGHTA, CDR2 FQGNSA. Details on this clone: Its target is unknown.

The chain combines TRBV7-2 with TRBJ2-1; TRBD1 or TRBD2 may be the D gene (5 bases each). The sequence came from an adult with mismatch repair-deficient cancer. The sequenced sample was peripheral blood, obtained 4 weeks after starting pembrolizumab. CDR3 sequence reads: CASSLAPWGYVGTTRNEQFF. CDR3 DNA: TGTGCCAGCAGCTTAGCGCCTTGGGGCTATGTGGGGACCACTAGAAATGAGCAGTTCTTC.